The rows below give T cell receptor beta chains drawn from one sample of a study of Ad26.COV2.S vaccination and SARS-CoV-2 variants. Only in-frame clones appear in the TCRdb table, and some are missing; sequencing was by immunoSEQ multiplex PCR. The table records 300,000 to 350,000 clones, about nine tenths of them present only once. The specimen comprised peripheral blood, sampled in a trial of Ad26.COV2.S vaccine versus placebo. These receptors all come from a person between 18 and 65 years old who received the Ad26.COV2.S COVID-19 vaccine or a placebo. CDR3s include the opening cysteine and the closing phenylalanine or tryptophan. Fields, in order: V gene, CDR3 protein.

v_gene: TRBV29-1
CDR3aa: CSPGDRSLNTEAFF

v_gene: TRBV20-1
CDR3aa: CSASKDWNTEAFF

v_gene: TRBV7-2
CDR3aa: CASRGLAEDSTDTQYF

v_gene: TRBV4-1
CDR3aa: CASTPSGAVDTGELFF

v_gene: TRBV20-1
CDR3aa: CSASSRVDEQFF

v_gene: TRBV12-3/TRBV12-4
CDR3aa: CACGSLTEQFF

v_gene: TRBV5-1
CDR3aa: CASSLDGQGGYNEQFF

v_gene: TRBV19
CDR3aa: CASSRQGFAGANVLTF

v_gene: TRBV2
CDR3aa: CASIRDGSYEQYF

v_gene: TRBV11-2
CDR3aa: CASRGTAGVYNEQFF

v_gene: TRBV15
CDR3aa: CATSRDGAGLTEAFF

v_gene: TRBV7-8
CDR3aa: CASSHAAVDEKLFF

v_gene: TRBV7-3
CDR3aa: CASSLPLGTQYF

v_gene: TRBV10-1
CDR3aa: CASASGGSTDTQYF

v_gene: TRBV5-8
CDR3aa: CASSYREGNTIYF

v_gene: TRBV5-5
CDR3aa: CASSLTATGGRGYTF

v_gene: TRBV7-2
CDR3aa: CASSHPRGADTQYF

v_gene: TRBV19
CDR3aa: CASSISGQQPQHF

v_gene: TRBV4-3
CDR3aa: CASSPRQGRDLRGAFF

v_gene: TRBV7-9
CDR3aa: CASSSEGTNEKLFF

v_gene: TRBV10-3
CDR3aa: CATSTGLGNEQFF

v_gene: TRBV27
CDR3aa: CASGHRGLDEKLFF

v_gene: TRBV27
CDR3aa: CASSRMSWSAPSDTQYF

v_gene: TRBV7-9
CDR3aa: CASSLPAGSNTEAFF

v_gene: TRBV24-1
CDR3aa: CATSDLMSSGQFF

v_gene: TRBV5-1
CDR3aa: CASSPSGGAGETQYF

v_gene: TRBV5-4
CDR3aa: CASSSRTGDNEQFF

v_gene: TRBV6-5
CDR3aa: CASSPGGGPGDEQFF

v_gene: TRBV11-2
CDR3aa: CASSFVGNQPQHF

v_gene: TRBV2
CDR3aa: CASKGTGDTEAFF

v_gene: TRBV3-1/TRBV3-2
CDR3aa: CASSGPRTGENYGYTF

v_gene: TRBV7-3
CDR3aa: CASSLTSGREQFF

v_gene: TRBV6-2/TRBV6-3
CDR3aa: CASSTGTLNYGYTF

v_gene: TRBV3-1/TRBV3-2
CDR3aa: CASSRTIGTDSIYGYTF

v_gene: TRBV6-4
CDR3aa: CASSESEGSIQYF

v_gene: TRBV9
CDR3aa: CASDAGGGTGELFF

v_gene: TRBV18
CDR3aa: CASSSLRTQNTEAFF

v_gene: TRBV27
CDR3aa: CATKQLGQGILWGGYTF

v_gene: TRBV11-3
CDR3aa: CASSWDTGDYYGYTF

v_gene: TRBV6-5
CDR3aa: CASSYSNAQPFYEQYF

v_gene: TRBV5-4
CDR3aa: CASSQGNQETQYF

v_gene: TRBV5-6
CDR3aa: CASSLGTGGGRPQHF

v_gene: TRBV7-9
CDR3aa: CASSLTGELFF

v_gene: TRBV5-1
CDR3aa: CASSLVVSEGAFF

v_gene: TRBV5-1
CDR3aa: CASSLAEGFGEKLFF

v_gene: TRBV27
CDR3aa: CASSLKGLAYEQYF

v_gene: TRBV9
CDR3aa: CASSVLGQSQETQYF

v_gene: TRBV5-6
CDR3aa: CASSWTEREAFF

v_gene: TRBV19
CDR3aa: CASSRVGRLEGSDTQYF

v_gene: TRBV7-5
CDR3aa: CARSIDREMNTEAFF

v_gene: TRBV6-2/TRBV6-3
CDR3aa: CASSYHRGYTEAFF

v_gene: TRBV2
CDR3aa: CASSGQGAFQETQYF

v_gene: TRBV15
CDR3aa: CATKRTGATRGGYTF

v_gene: TRBV2
CDR3aa: CARGETGESYEQYF

v_gene: TRBV27
CDR3aa: CASRLSGGAKDTQYF